This is a list of T cell receptor beta chains from one sample in a study of Graves' ophthalmopathy and Graves' hyperthyroidism. MiXCR was run by TCRdb on the multiplex PCR reads, yielding one entry per CDR3 protein. The repertoire includes around 590,000 distinct CDR3 sequences, roughly 40% of them detected once, and 3.5% to 5% sits in the top ten. Sequencing was carried out using peripheral blood or thyroid tissue (not recorded which). Source of these receptors: an adult man with Graves' hyperthyroidism. Both conserved end residues are part of each CDR3. D genes are given only for firm matches. Size values are once, few and many counts, or a class for expanded clones, and some rows have none.

-,TRBJ1-2,-,TRBV10-3,TGTGCCAGCAGTTACGGTGGGTACCAGGGATCGGAGGGCTACACCTTC,CASSYGGYQGSEGYTF
-,TRBJ2-2,many,TRBV7-2,TGTGCCAGCAGCCCCTCTAGGGCTAGCGGGGAGCTGTTTTTT,CASSPSRASGELFF
-,TRBJ2-7,few,TRBV4-1,TGCGCCAGCAGCCAAGATCAGGATTTAGCCAGGGGGCAGTACTTC,CASSQDQDLARGQYF
TRBD1,TRBJ2-3,once,TRBV2,TGTGCCAGCAAAATTGACAGGGGGCCTACAGATACGCAGTATTTT,CASKIDRGPTDTQYF
-,TRBJ1-1,-,TRBV20-1,TGCAGTGCTAGAGGAGGGAGTGACACTGAAGCTTTCTTT,CSARGGSDTEAFF
TRBD2,TRBJ2-5,-,TRBV7-9,TGTGCCAGCAGCTTGGCGGGGGACTGGGAGACCCAGTACTTC,CASSLAGDWETQYF
TRBD1,TRBJ2-4,-,TRBV12-3/TRBV12-4,TGTGCCAGCAGTTTCGACAGGGTAGAAAACATTCAGTACTTC,CASSFDRVENIQYF
-,TRBJ1-2,few,TRBV9,TGTGCCAGCTCACCTAACCCGACTCAGGATGTCGCATTCGATGGCTACACCTTC,CASSPNPTQDVAFDGYTF
-,TRBJ1-5,many,TRBV6-5,TGTGCCAGCAGTGGCGGGAAGCCCCAGCATTTT,CASSGGKPQHF
-,TRBJ1-5,many,TRBV25-1,TGTGCCAGCAGTGATGCGGGGAACAATCAGCCCCAGCATTTT,CASSDAGNNQPQHF
TRBD1,TRBJ2-2,-,TRBV20-1,TGCAGTGCGGGACAGGGAATTACCGGGGAGCTGTTTTTT,CSAGQGITGELFF
TRBD1,TRBJ1-2,few,TRBV28,TGTGCCAGCAGTTTTCCCCGGGACAGGGAACGTGATGGCTACACCTTC,CASSFPRDRERDGYTF
TRBD1,TRBJ2-2,-,TRBV28,TGTGCCAGCAGTTGGCCCCTCGGGACAGCGAACACCGGGGAGCTGTTTTTT,CASSWPLGTANTGELFF
-,TRBJ1-6,-,TRBV5-1,TGCGCCAGCAGCTTGGCCGGGGGGCGCAGAAATTCACCCCTCCACTTT,CASSLAGGRRNSPLHF
TRBD1,TRBJ1-1,many,TRBV12-3/TRBV12-4,TGTGCCAGCATCCTGGGGACAGGGGTGGGTGAAGCTTTCTTT,CASILGTGVGEAFF
-,TRBJ1-2,-,TRBV28,TGTGCCAGCAGTTTTCATGGGCGGACACTGGATGGCTACACCTTC,CASSFHGRTLDGYTF
-,TRBJ2-2,-,TRBV6-5,TGTGCCAGCAGTGAAAATTTGGGATACGCGAACACCGGGGAGCTGTTTTTT,CASSENLGYANTGELFF
-,TRBJ2-5,many,TRBV10-3,TGTGCCATCAGTGGCAGTTTTCAAGAGACCCAGTACTTC,CAISGSFQETQYF
-,TRBJ2-7,-,TRBV2,TGTGCCAGCAGTTGGATGCCCTCCTACGAGCAGTACTTC,CASSWMPSYEQYF
-,TRBJ1-1,many,TRBV20-1,TGCAGTGCTAGTATGAACACTGAAGCTTTCTTT,CSASMNTEAFF
-,TRBJ1-3,few,TRBV6-5,TGTGCCAGCAAAGTTAGTTCCGGAAACACCATATATTTT,CASKVSSGNTIYF
TRBD2,TRBJ2-5,-,TRBV6-2/TRBV6-3,TGTGCCAGCAGTTACTCGAGGGGCGGGGGATCGGAGACCCAGTACTTC,CASSYSRGGGSETQYF
-,TRBJ2-7,-,TRBV7-9,TGTGCCAGCAGCTTGGTATCACGCGGATACGAGCAGTACTTC,CASSLVSRGYEQYF
-,TRBJ2-1,-,TRBV20-1,TGCAGTGCTAGGTTAGTTCAGTGGGATAGGACCTACAATGAGCAGTTCTTC,CSARLVQWDRTYNEQFF
-,TRBJ2-3,few,TRBV24-1,TGTGCCACCAGTGATTGGGGTTGGGAGACGGAGGGCACAGATACGCAGTATTTT,CATSDWGWETEGTDTQYF
-,TRBJ2-3,-,TRBV10-3,TGTGCCAGCAGTTACTTCGACGGAGGCACAGATACGCAGTATTTT,CASSYFDGGTDTQYF
TRBD1,TRBJ1-3,many,TRBV19,TGTGCCAGTAGTATCCCCGGCTGGGACAGGAACACCATATATTTT,CASSIPGWDRNTIYF
-,TRBJ2-5,few,TRBV24-1,TGTGCCACCAGAGATGGTCGATCGGAGACCCAGTACTTC,CATRDGRSETQYF
-,TRBJ1-2,few,TRBV9,TGTGCCAGCAGCGTAGTCCCCACCAGATTTTCCGGACAGCGCTCTCCGCACGATGGCTACACCTTC,CASSVVPTRFSGQRSPHDGYTF
-,TRBJ1-4,many,TRBV29-1,TGCAGCGCGAATCAGGGTTACGAAAAACTGTTTTTT,CSANQGYEKLFF
-,TRBJ2-2,many,TRBV29-1,TGCAGCGTTGTACCCGTGACCGGGGAGCTGTTTTTT,CSVVPVTGELFF
TRBD1,TRBJ1-2,-,TRBV7-8,TGTGCCAGCAGCTTACGCAGGGGGCCAGGGGACGGCTACACCTTC,CASSLRRGPGDGYTF
-,TRBJ1-2,few,TRBV30,TGTGCCTGGGTCCCCGCAATTCCTAGCTATGGCTACACCTTC,CAWVPAIPSYGYTF
TRBD1,TRBJ1-1,few,TRBV5-1,TGCGCCAGCAGCTTGGATGGGACAGGGTACACTGAAGCTTTCTTT,CASSLDGTGYTEAFF
TRBD1,TRBJ2-5,-,TRBV5-1,TGCGCCAGCAGCGACGGGACAGCCCAAGAGACCCAGTACTTC,CASSDGTAQETQYF
-,TRBJ1-6,-,TRBV7-2,TGTGCCAGCAGCCGGAGGCCCCCGACAATTTATAATTCACCCCTCCACTTT,CASSRRPPTIYNSPLHF
-,TRBJ2-7,-,TRBV12-3/TRBV12-4,TGTGCCAGCAGACTACAGGTGGGCGCACTGGAGCAGTACTTC,CASRLQVGALEQYF
-,TRBJ2-2,many,TRBV6-5,TGTGCCAGCAGTTTCTTTGGCTTACCCGGGGAGCTGTTTTTT,CASSFFGLPGELFF
-,TRBJ2-7,few,TRBV6-6,TGTGCCAGCAGTTACGAAGGCAGGGGCTACGAGCAGTACTTC,CASSYEGRGYEQYF
-,TRBJ1-1,-,TRBV30,TGTGCCTGGAGTGTATGGGGTTTGAAGGACACTGAAGCTTTCTTT,CAWSVWGLKDTEAFF
-,TRBJ2-2,many,TRBV2,TGTGCCAGCAGTGAATCAGGGAAGAAGTGGACCGGGGAGCTGTTTTTT,CASSESGKKWTGELFF
-,TRBJ2-1,-,TRBV10-3,TGTGCCATCAGTGAGGCGGGAGAGCAGTTCTTC,CAISEAGEQFF
-,TRBJ2-3,-,TRBV10-3,TGTGCCATCAGTGAGGGGACTCCCAACACAGATACGCAGTATTTT,CAISEGTPNTDTQYF
TRBD1,TRBJ2-2,-,TRBV7-3,TGTGCCAGCAGCAAGACAGGGCCGGGCACCGGGGAGCTGTTTTTT,CASSKTGPGTGELFF
TRBD2,TRBJ2-7,many,TRBV7-2,TGTGCCAGCAGCTTAGGACCCTTAGCGGGGAGGGTGTCCTACGAGCAGTACTTC,CASSLGPLAGRVSYEQYF
-,TRBJ1-1,many,TRBV5-4,TGTGCCACCACGGGGGGGGTGAACACTGAAGCTTTCTTT,CATTGGVNTEAFF
TRBD1,TRBJ1-2,many,TRBV7-9,TGTGCCAGCAGCTTATTGGGGGACAGGAAAGATGGCTACACCTTC,CASSLLGDRKDGYTF